This T cell receptor (beta chain) was profiled in a study of T cell responses to AZD1222 COVID-19 vaccine. Study observations and caveats: Baseline antibody screening turned up just a handful of seropositive AZD1222 recipients. A mostly white British donor set with more females was recruited, and clonal diversity was possibly underestimated.

V lost 0 bases and J 6 bases, leaving 9 bases between the germline ends. This CDR3 is 13 amino acids long. Germline V CDR1 and CDR2: GTSNPN, SVGIG (reference sequence). Sequencing was performed with immunoSEQ multiplex PCR; in TCRdb, only in-frame clones are kept and a portion is missing. The profile shows around 130,000 clones, around 90% of them singletons. As to this clone: Its antigen is as yet unknown.

The chain combines TRBV30 with TRBJ1-5; tentative D call: TRBD1 (5 bases). The material sequenced was peripheral blood, taken on day 0 of AZD1222 vaccination. The sequence came from an adult in good health. CDR3 DNA: TGTGCCTGGAGTGTAGAGGGGACTCAGCCCCAGCATTTT. It codes for CAWSVEGTQPQHF.